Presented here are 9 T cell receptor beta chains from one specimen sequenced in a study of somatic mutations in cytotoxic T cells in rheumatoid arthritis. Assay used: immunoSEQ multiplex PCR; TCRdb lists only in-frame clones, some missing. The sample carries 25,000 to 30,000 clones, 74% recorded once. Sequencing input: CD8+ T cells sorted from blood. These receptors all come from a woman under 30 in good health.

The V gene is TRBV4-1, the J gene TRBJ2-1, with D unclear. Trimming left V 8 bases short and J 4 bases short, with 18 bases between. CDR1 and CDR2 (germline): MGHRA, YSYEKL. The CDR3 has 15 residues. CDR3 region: CASRLDPSGYNEQFF. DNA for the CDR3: TGCGCCAGCCGCCTGGACCCGTCCGGTTACAATGAGCAGTTCTTC.

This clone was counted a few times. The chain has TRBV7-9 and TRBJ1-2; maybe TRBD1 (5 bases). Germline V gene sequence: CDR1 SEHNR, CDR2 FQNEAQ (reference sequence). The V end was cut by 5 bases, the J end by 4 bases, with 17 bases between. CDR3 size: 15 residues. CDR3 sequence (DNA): TGTGCCAGCAGCCCGGGCGCGGGGAGGGGCTATGGCTACACCTTC. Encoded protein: CASSPGAGRGYGYTF.

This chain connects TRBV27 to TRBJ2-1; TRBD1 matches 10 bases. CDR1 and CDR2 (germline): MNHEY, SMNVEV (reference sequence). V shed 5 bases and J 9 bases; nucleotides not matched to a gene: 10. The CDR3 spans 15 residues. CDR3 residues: CASSSPGTGVGEQFF. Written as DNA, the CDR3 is TGTGCCAGCAGTAGCCCCGGGACAGGGGTTGGTGAGCAGTTCTTC.

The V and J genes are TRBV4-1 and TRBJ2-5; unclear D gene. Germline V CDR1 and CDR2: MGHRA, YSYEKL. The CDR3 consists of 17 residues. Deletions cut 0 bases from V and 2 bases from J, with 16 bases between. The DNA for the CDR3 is TGCGCCAGCAGCCAAGATGCGTGGGGTGGCCGACAAGAGACCCAGTACTTC. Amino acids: CASSQDAWGGRQETQYF.

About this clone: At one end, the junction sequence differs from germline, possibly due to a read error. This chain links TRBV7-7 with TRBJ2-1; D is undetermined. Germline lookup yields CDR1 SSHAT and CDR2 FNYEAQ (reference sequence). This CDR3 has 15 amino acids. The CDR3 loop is CASSPTVSSYNEQFF. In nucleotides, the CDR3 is TGTGCTAGCAGCCCGACTGTGAGCTCCTACAATGAGCAGTTCTTC.

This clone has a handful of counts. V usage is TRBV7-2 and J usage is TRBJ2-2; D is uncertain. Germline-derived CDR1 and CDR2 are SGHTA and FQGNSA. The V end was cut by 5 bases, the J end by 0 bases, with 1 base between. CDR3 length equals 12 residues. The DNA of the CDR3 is TGTGCCAGCAGCCCGAACACCGGGGAGCTGTTTTTT. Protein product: CASSPNTGELFF.

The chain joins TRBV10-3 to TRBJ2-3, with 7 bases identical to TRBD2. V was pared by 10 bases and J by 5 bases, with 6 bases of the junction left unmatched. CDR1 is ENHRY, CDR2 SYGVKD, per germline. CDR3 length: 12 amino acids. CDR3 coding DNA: TGTGCCAGTCAGCGGGAAGAAGATACGCAGTATTTT. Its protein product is CASQREEDTQYF.

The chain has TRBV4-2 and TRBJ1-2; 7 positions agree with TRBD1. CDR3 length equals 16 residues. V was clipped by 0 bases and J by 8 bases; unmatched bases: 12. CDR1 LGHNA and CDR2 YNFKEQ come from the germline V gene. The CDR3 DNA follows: TGTGCCAGCAGCCAAGAAATTCGACAGGGTTTTGGAGGCTACACCTTC. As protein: CASSQEIRQGFGGYTF.

The DNA for the CDR3 is TGTGCCAGCAGCTTAGTTAGCACAGATACGCAGTATTTT. Protein sequence: CASSLVSTDTQYF. The gene calls are TRBV7-2 and TRBJ2-3; D uncertain. V gave up 1 base and J gave up 0 bases, with 2 bases separating them. The CDR3 is made up of 13 amino acids. The germline CDR1 and CDR2 sequences are SGHTA and FQGNSA.